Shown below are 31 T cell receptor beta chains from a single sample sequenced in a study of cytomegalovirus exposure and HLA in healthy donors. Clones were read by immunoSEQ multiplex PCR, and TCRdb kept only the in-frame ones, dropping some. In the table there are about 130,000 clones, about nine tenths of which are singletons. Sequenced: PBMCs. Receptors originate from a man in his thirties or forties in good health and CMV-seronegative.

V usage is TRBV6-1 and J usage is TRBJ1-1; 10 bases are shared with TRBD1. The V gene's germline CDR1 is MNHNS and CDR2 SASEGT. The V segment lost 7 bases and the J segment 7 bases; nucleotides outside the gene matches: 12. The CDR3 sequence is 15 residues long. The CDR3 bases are TGTGCCAGCACAGCCGGGACAGGGGCGGATGGTGAAGCTTTCTTT. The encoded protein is CASTAGTGADGEAFF.

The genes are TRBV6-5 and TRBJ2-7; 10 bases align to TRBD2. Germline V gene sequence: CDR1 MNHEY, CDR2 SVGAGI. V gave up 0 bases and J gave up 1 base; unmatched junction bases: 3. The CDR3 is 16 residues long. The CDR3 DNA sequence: TGTGCCAGCAGTTACTCAACTAGCGGGAAATCCTACGAGCAGTACTTC. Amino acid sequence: CASSYSTSGKSYEQYF.

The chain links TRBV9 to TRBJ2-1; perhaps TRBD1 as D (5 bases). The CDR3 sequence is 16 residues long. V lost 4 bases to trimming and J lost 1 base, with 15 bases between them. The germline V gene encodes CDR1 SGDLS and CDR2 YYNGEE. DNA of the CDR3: TGTGCCAGCAGCAAGACAGTTTTCTCGTCCTACAATGAGCAGTTCTTC. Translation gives CASSKTVFSSYNEQFF. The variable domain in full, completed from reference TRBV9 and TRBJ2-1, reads DSGVTQTPKHLITATGQRVTLRCSPRSGDLSVYWYQQSLDQGLQFLIQYYNGEERAKGNILERFSAQQFPDLHSELNLSSLELGDSALYFCASSKTVFSSYNEQFFGPGTRLTVL.

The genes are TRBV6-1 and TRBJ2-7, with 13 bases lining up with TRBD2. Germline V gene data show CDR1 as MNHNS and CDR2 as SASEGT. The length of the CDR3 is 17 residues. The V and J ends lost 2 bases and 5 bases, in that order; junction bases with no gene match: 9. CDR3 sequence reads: CASSETTSGRPRNEQYF. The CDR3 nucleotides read TGTGCCAGCAGTGAAACGACTAGCGGGAGGCCCCGGAACGAGCAGTACTTC.

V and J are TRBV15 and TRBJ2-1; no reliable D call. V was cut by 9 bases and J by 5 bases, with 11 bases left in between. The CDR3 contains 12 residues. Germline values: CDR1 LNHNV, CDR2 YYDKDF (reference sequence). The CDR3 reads CATLSTHNEQFF. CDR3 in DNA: TGTGCCACTCTAAGTACCCACAATGAGCAGTTCTTC.

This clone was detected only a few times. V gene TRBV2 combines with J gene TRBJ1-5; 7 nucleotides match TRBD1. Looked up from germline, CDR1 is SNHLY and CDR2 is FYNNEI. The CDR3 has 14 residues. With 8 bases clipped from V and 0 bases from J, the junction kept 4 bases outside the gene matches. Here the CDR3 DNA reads TGTGCCAGCGGACAGGTGATTAGCAATCAGCCCCAGCATTTT. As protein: CASGQVISNQPQHF.

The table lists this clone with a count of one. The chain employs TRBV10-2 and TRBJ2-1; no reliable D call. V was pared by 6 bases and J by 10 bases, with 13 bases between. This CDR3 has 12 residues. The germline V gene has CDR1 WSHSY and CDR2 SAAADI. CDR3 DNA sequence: TGCGCCAGCAGACTAACTATCCACGAGCAGTTCTTC. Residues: CASRLTIHEQFF.

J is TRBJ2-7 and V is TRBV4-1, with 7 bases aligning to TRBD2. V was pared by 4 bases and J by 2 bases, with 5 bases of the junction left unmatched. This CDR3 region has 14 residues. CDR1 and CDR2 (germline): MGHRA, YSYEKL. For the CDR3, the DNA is TGCGCCAGCAGCCCTGGACTAGGGGCCTACGAGCAGTACTTC. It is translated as CASSPGLGAYEQYF.

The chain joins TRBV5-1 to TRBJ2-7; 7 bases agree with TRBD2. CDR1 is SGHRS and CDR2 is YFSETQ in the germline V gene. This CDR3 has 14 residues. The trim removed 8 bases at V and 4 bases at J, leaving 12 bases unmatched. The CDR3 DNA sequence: TGCGCCAGTAGTAGCGGGCTGGATCGATACGAGCAGTACTTC. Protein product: CASSSGLDRYEQYF.

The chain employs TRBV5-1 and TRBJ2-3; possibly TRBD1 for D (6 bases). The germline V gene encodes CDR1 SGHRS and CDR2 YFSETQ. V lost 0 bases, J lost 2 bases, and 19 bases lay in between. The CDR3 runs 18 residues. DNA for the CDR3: TGCGCCAGCAGCTTGGGTACCAAGGAAGGGGGTTCCACAGATACGCAGTATTTT. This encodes CASSLGTKEGGSTDTQYF. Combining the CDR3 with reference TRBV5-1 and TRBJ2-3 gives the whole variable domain KAGVTQTPRYLIKTRGQQVTLSCSPISGHRSVSWYQQTPGQGLQFLFEYFSETQRNKGNFPGRFSGRQFSNSRSEMNVSTLELGDSALYLCASSLGTKEGGSTDTQYFGPGTRLTVL.

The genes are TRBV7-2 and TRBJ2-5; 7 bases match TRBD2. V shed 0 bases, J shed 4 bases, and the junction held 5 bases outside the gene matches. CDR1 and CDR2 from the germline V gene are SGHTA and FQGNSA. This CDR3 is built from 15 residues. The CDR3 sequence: CASSLAGGWRETQYF. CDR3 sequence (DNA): TGTGCCAGCAGCTTAGCGGGAGGGTGGCGAGAGACCCAGTACTTC.

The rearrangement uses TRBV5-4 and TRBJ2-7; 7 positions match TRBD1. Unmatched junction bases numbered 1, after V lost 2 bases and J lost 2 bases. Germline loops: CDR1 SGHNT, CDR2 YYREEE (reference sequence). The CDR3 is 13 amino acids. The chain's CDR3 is CASSFGTAYEQYF. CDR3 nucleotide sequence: TGTGCCAGCAGCTTCGGGACAGCCTACGAGCAGTACTTC.

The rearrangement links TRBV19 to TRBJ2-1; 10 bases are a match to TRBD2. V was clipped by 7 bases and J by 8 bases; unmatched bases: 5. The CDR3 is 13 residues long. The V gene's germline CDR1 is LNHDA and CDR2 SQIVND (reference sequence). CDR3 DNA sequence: TGTGCCAGTATCGGCCTAGCGGGAGATGAGCAGTTCTTC. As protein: CASIGLAGDEQFF.

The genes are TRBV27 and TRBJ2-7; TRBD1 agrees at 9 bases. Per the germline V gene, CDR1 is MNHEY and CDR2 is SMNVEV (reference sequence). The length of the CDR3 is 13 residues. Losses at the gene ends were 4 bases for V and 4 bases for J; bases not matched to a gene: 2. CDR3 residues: CASSSGTGYEQYF. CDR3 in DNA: TGTGCCAGCAGTTCCGGGACAGGGTACGAGCAGTACTTC.

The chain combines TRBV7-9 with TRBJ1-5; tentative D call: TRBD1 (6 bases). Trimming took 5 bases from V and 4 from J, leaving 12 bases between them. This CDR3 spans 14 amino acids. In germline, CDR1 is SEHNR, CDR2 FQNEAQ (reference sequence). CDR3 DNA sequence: TGTGCCAGCAGCCGGGACACCGTGAATCAGCCCCAGCATTTT. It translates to CASSRDTVNQPQHF.

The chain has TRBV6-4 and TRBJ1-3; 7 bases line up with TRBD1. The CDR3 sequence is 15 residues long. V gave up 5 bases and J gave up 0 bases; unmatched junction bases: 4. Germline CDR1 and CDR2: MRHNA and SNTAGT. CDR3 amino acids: CASSWDSGSGNTIYF. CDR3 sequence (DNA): TGTGCCAGCAGTTGGGACAGTGGCTCTGGAAACACCATATATTTT.

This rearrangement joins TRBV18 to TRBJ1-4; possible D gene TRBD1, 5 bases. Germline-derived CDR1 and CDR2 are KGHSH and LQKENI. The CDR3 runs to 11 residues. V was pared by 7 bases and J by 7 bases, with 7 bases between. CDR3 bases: TGTGCCAGCTTCGGGGGTGAAAAACTGTTTTTT. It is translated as CASFGGEKLFF.

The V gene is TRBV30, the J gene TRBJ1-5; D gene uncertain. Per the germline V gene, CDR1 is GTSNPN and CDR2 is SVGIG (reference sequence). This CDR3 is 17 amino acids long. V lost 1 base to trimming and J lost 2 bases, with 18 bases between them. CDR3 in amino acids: CAWSDFGDDSGNQPQHF. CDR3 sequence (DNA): TGTGCCTGGAGTGATTTTGGAGACGATTCGGGCAATCAGCCCCAGCATTTT.

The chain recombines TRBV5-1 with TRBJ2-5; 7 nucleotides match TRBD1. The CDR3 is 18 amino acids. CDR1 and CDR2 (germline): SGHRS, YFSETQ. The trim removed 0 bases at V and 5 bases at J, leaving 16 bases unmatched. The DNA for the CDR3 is TGCGCCAGCAGCTTGGAATTCACAGGGGCCGCGGAATGGGAGACCCAGTACTTC. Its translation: CASSLEFTGAAEWETQYF. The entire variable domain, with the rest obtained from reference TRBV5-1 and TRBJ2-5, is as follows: KAGVTQTPRYLIKTRGQQVTLSCSPISGHRSVSWYQQTPGQGLQFLFEYFSETQRNKGNFPGRFSGRQFSNSRSEMNVSTLELGDSALYLCASSLEFTGAAEWETQYFGPGTRLLVL.

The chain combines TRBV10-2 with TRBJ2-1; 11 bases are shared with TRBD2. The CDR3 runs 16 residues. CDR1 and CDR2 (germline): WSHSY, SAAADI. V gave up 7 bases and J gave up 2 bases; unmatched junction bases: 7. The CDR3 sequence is CASNPGTSGPYNEQFF. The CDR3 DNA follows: TGCGCCAGCAACCCAGGGACTAGCGGACCCTACAATGAGCAGTTCTTC.

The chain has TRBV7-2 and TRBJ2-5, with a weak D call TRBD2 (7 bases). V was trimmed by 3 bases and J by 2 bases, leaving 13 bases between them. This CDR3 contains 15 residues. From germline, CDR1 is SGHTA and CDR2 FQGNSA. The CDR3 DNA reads TGTGCCAGCAGCTTGCGGGGGCGGGAACAAGAGACCCAGTACTTC. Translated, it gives CASSLRGREQETQYF.

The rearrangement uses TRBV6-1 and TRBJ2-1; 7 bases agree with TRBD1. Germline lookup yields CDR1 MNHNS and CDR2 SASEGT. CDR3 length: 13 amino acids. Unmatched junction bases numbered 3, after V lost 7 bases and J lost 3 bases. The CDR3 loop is CASKDRYYNEQFF. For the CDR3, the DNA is TGTGCCAGCAAGGACAGGTACTACAATGAGCAGTTCTTC.

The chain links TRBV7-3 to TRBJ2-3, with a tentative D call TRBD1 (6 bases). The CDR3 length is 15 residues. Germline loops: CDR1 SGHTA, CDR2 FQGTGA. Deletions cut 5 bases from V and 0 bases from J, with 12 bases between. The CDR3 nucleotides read TGTGCCAGCAGCCAAATCGGACAGAGCACAGATACGCAGTATTTT. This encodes CASSQIGQSTDTQYF.

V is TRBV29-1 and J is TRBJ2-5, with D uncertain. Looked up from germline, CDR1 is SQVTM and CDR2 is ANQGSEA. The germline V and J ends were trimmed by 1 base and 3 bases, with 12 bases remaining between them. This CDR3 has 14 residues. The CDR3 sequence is CSVEGAGAEETQYF. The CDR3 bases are TGCAGCGTTGAAGGGGCAGGTGCTGAAGAGACCCAGTACTTC.

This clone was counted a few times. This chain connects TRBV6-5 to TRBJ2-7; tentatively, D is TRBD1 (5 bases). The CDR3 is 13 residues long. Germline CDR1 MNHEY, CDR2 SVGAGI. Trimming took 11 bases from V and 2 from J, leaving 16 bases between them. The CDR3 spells CAARHPGTYEQYF. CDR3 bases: TGTGCCGCTCGGCACCCAGGGACCTACGAGCAGTACTTC.

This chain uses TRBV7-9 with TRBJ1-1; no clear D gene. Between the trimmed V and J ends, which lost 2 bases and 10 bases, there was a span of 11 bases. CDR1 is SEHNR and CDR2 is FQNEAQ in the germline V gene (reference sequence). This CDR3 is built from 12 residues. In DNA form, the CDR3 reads TGTGCCAGCAGCTTATATGCGGAGGGAGCTTTCTTT. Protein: CASSLYAEGAFF.

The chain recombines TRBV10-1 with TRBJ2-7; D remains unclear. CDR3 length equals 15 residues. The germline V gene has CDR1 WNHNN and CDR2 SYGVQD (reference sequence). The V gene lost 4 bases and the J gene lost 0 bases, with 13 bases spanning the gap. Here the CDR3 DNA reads TGCGCCAGCAGTGGTCCAGGTTCCCACTCCTACGAGCAGTACTTC. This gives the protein CASSGPGSHSYEQYF.

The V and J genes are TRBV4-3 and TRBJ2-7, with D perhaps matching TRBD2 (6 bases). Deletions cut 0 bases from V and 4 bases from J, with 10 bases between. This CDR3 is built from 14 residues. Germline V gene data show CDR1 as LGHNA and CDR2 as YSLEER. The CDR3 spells CASSQDPREYEQYF. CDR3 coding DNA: TGCGCCAGCAGCCAAGACCCACGGGAGTACGAGCAGTACTTC.

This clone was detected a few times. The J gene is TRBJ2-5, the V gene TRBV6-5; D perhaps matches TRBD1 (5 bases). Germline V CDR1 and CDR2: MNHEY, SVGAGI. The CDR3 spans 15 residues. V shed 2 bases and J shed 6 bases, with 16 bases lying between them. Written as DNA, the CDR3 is TGTGCCAGCAGTTACGGGGCAGGGCCTCGCCAGACCCAGTACTTC. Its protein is CASSYGAGPRQTQYF.

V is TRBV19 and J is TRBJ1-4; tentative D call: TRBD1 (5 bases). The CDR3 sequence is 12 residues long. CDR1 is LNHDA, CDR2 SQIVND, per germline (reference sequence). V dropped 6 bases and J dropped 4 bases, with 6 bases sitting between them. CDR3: CASSDSNEKLFF. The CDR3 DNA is TGTGCCAGTAGCGACAGTAATGAAAAACTGTTTTTT.

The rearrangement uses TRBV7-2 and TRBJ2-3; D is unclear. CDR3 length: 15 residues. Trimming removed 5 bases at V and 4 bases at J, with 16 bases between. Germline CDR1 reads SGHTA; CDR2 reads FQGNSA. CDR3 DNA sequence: TGTGCCAGCAGCCCCCGGTCACTCCGTCCAGATACGCAGTATTTT. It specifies CASSPRSLRPDTQYF. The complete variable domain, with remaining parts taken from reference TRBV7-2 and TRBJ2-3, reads GAGVSQSPSNKVTEKGKDVELRCDPISGHTALYWYRQSLGQGLEFLIYFQGNSAPDKSGLPSDRFSAERTGGSVSTLTIQRTQQEDSAVYLCASSPRSLRPDTQYFGPGTRLTVL.